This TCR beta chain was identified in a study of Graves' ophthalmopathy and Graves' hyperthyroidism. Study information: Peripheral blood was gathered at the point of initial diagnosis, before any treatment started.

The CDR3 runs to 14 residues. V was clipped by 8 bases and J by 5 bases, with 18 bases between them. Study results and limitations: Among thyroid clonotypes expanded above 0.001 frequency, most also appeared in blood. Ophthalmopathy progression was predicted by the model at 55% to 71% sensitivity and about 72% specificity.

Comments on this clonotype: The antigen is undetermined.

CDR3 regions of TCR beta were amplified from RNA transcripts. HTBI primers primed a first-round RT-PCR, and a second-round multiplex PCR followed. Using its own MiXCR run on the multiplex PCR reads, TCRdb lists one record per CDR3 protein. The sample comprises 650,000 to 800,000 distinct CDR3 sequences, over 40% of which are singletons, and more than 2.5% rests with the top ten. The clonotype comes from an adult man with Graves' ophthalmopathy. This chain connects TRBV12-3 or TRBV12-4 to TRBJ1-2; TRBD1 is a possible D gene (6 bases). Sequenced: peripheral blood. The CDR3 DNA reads TGTGCCAGCGGCTCCCTGGGGGGCGATTATGGCTACACCTTC. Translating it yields CASGSLGGDYGYTF.